This T cell receptor beta chain was retrieved from a study of blood T cell repertoires in COVID-19. Germline CDR1 is WNHNN and CDR2 is SYGVQD (reference sequence). V lost 0 bases, J lost 4 bases, and 2 bases stayed unmatched. The length of the CDR3 is 15 residues. Cohort 3 recovered donors had two negative PCRs, clearance, or symptom resolution. Sequencing used immunoSEQ multiplex PCR; TCRdb keeps in-frame clones, though not all of them. The data show roughly 280,000 clones, roughly nine tenths seen once. Source material: PBMCs or T cells enriched from blood (not recorded which). This TCR was sampled from a woman aged 18-30 years who had recovered from COVID-19. The chain has TRBV10-1 and TRBJ1-1, with TRBD1 matching 10 bases. The CDR3 DNA reads as TGCGCCAGCAGTGAGTCGCGGGACAGGGGCACTGAAGCTTTCTTT. This codes for CASSESRDRGTEAFF.